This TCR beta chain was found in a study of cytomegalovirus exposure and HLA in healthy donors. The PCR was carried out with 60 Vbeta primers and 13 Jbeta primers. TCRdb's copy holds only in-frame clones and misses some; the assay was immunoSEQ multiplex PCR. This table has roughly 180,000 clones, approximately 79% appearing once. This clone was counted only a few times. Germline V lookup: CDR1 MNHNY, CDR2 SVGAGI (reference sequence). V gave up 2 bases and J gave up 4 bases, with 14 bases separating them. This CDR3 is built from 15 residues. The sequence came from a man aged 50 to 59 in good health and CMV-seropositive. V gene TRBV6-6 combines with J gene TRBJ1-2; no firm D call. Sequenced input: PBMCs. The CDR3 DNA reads TGTGCCAGCAGTTACGTTGTGGGGAGTTTCTATGGCTACACCTTC. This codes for CASSYVVGSFYGYTF.